Shown below are 10 T cell receptor beta chains from a single sample sequenced in a study of chemoradiotherapy in HPV16-positive cancers. The table came from immunoSEQ multiplex PCR; TCRdb's copy has only in-frame clones and leaves some out. Among about 5,400 clones, about 85% were seen once, and the ten largest hold around 8.8%. The starting material was tumor tissue, obtained from a patient who underwent chemoradiotherapy. The source of these receptors is a human donor with HPV-associated anogenital cancer.

This chain joins TRBV28 and TRBJ1-6; the match to TRBD1 covers 9 bases. CDR1 is MDHEN and CDR2 is SYDVKM in the germline V gene. V shed 6 bases, J shed 8 bases, and the junction held 5 bases outside the gene matches. This CDR3 is 14 amino acids long. As DNA, the CDR3 is TGTGCCAGCAGGGGGGGACAGGGTTATTCACCCCTCCACTTT. This translates into CASRGGQGYSPLHF.

The V gene is TRBV11-2, the J gene TRBJ2-3; 9 bases fit TRBD2. CDR1 and CDR2 from the germline V gene are SGHAT and FQNNGV. This CDR3 has 14 residues. Trimming at V came to 5 bases and at J to 5 bases, leaving 5 bases not matched to a gene. The CDR3, as DNA: TGTGCCAGCAGCACCTTAGCGGGGGTAGATACGCAGTATTTT. As protein: CASSTLAGVDTQYF.

The rearrangement joins TRBV5-6 to TRBJ2-7; D might be TRBD2 (6 bases). Trimming left V 3 bases short and J 4 bases short, with 14 bases between. The CDR3 has 14 residues. The germline CDR1 and CDR2 sequences are SGHDT and YYEEEE. This chain's CDR3 is CASSYSVRGYEQYV. The CDR3 DNA is TGTGCCAGCAGCTACTCCGTGCGGGGATACGAGCAGTACGTC.

The chain has TRBV19 and TRBJ2-5, with D perhaps TRBD2 (6 bases). The V gene's germline CDR1 is LNHDA and CDR2 SQIVND (reference sequence). This CDR3 contains 14 residues. Trimming pared 3 bases from V and 0 bases from J, leaving 8 bases between. CDR3 nucleotide sequence: TGTGCCAGTAGTATGAGGAGGGACCAAGAGACCCAGTACTTC. This translates into CASSMRRDQETQYF.

V usage is TRBV4-1 and J usage is TRBJ2-3, with 12 bases fitting TRBD2. Germline CDR1 MGHRA, CDR2 YSYEKL. The length of the CDR3 is 18 residues. V dropped 0 bases and J dropped 2; count of bases not matched to a gene: 6. For the CDR3, the DNA is TGCGCCAGCAGCCAAGATTCAGCTAGCGGGGGGGTCACAGATACGCAGTATTTT. Translation: CASSQDSASGGVTDTQYF.

J is TRBJ1-5 and V is TRBV19; 7 nucleotides line up with TRBD1. Germline CDR1 LNHDA, CDR2 SQIVND (reference sequence). V was pared by 4 bases and J by 3 bases, with 9 bases of the junction left unmatched. CDR3 length: 16 residues. The CDR3 loop reads CASSTTGQTHNQPQHF. The CDR3 DNA is TGTGCCAGTAGTACCACGGGACAGACACACAATCAGCCCCAGCATTTT.

This clone ranks as large (0.1 to 1%). J is TRBJ1-1 and V is TRBV29-1; 11 positions match TRBD1. Germline CDR1 is SQVTM and CDR2 is ANQGSEA. V lost 3 bases and J lost 6; bases outside the gene matches: 6. The CDR3 runs 14 residues. This CDR3 reads CSVDLRTGGAEAFF. CDR3 bases: TGCAGCGTTGACCTCCGGACAGGGGGCGCTGAAGCTTTCTTT.

The V and J genes are TRBV9 and TRBJ1-6; unclear D gene. V gave up 0 bases and J gave up 11 bases, with 9 bases separating them. This CDR3 region has 13 residues. Germline lookup yields CDR1 SGDLS and CDR2 YYNGEE. In DNA form, the CDR3 reads TGTGCCAGCAGCGTAGGATCTGGGACACCCCTCCACTTT. This translates into CASSVGSGTPLHF.

The rearrangement uses TRBV4-2 and TRBJ1-1, with a weak D call TRBD1 (6 bases). This CDR3 comprises 18 residues. The germline gives CDR1 LGHNA, CDR2 YNFKEQ. Trimming removed 6 bases from V and 1 base from J, with 24 bases in between. The CDR3 spells CASSPRDGPLGGNTEAFF. The DNA of the CDR3 is TGTGCCAGCAGTCCAAGAGACGGACCTCTAGGGGGGAACACTGAAGCTTTCTTT.

CDR3 amino acids: CASRTGYTGELFF. DNA for the CDR3: TGTGCCAGCAGGACAGGGTACACCGGGGAGCTGTTTTTT. The J gene is TRBJ2-2, the V gene TRBV11-2; 7 nucleotides match TRBD1. CDR1 SGHAT and CDR2 FQNNGV come from the germline V gene. V shed 6 bases and J 3 bases; nucleotides not matched to a gene: 1. This CDR3 has 13 amino acids. The full variable domain, its missing parts supplied by reference TRBV11-2 and TRBJ2-2, is EAGVAQSPRYKIIEKRQSVAFWCNPISGHATLYWYQQILGQGPKLLIQFQNNGVVDDSQLPKDRFSAERLKGVDSTLKIQPAKLEDSAVYLCASRTGYTGELFFGEGSRLTVL.